This T cell receptor beta chain was sequenced in a study of cytomegalovirus exposure and HLA in healthy donors. General study points: A subsequent analysis found that TCR clusters from the first cohort also tended to co-occur in the approximately 120 validation repertoires, with about 95% of cluster scores above 0. Cytomegalovirus-associated status was assigned to roughly 160 TCR beta chains. Rare TCR sequences predominated, though certain public TCRs were found in many donors.

Some clones are missing from TCRdb's copy, which holds only in-frame ones; the method was immunoSEQ multiplex PCR. Of 110,000 or so clones listed, around 85% are singletons. The donors were in the roughly 130-subject validation cohort, distinct from the approximately 670-subject first cohort. With respect to this clone: Its antigen remains unknown.

The V gene lost 2 bases and the J gene lost 3 bases, with 7 bases spanning the gap. Germline-derived CDR1 and CDR2 are SEHNR and FQNEAQ (reference sequence). The length of the CDR3 is 13 residues. Sequencing was performed on PBMCs. The sequence derives from a woman between 18 and 30 years old in good health and CMV-seronegative. The chain has TRBV7-9 and TRBJ1-2; perhaps TRBD1 as D (5 bases). As DNA, the CDR3 is TGTGCCAGCAGCTTACCAGGGTACTATGGCTACACCTTC. It translates to CASSLPGYYGYTF.